This TCR beta chain was sequenced during a study of long-term antiretroviral therapy in people with HIV. Sequencing relied on immunoSEQ assay v3.0, run at survey level. Sequencing set out to capture about 40,000-55,000 T-cell genomes per sample. The table came from immunoSEQ multiplex PCR; TCRdb's copy has only in-frame clones and leaves some out. Of about 30,000 clones listed, about 85% are singletons. As concerns this clone: The antigen is undetermined.

Whole-study findings and limits: Transplant-donor-level diversity was not reached after ART, though diversity increased.

The germline V and J ends were trimmed by 2 bases and 4 bases, with 15 bases remaining between them. Looked up from germline, CDR1 is SGHDT and CDR2 is YYEEEE. This CDR3 has 15 residues. Sample: unsorted PBMCs, taken just over 2.7 years before starting antiretroviral therapy. V gene TRBV5-6 combines with J gene TRBJ1-2; D is perhaps TRBD1 (5 bases). The receptor was isolated from a woman in her thirties with HIV. In DNA form, the CDR3 reads TGTGCCAGCAGCTTCCCCGGGGACTTCGGCTATGGCTACACCTTC. Translating gives CASSFPGDFGYGYTF.